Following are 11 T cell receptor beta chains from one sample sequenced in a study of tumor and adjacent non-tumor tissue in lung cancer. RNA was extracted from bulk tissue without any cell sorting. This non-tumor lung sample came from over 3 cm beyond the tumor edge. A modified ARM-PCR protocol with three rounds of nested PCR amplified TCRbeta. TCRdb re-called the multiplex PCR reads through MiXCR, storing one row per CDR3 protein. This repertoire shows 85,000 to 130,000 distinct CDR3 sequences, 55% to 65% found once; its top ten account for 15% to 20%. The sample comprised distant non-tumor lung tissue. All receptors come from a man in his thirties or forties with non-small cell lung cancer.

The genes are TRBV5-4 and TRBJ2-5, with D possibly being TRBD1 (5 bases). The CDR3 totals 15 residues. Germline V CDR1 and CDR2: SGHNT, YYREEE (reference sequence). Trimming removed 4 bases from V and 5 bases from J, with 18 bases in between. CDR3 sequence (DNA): TGTGCCAGCAGCATCCGACAGTCCGCACAGGAGACCCAGTACTTC. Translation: CASSIRQSAQETQYF.

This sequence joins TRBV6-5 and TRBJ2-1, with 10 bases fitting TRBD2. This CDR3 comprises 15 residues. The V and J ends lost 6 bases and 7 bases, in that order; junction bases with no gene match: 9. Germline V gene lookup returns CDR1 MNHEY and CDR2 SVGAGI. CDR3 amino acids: CASSRAGGSHNEQFF. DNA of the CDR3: TGTGCCAGCAGCCGAGCGGGGGGGTCCCATAATGAGCAGTTCTTC.

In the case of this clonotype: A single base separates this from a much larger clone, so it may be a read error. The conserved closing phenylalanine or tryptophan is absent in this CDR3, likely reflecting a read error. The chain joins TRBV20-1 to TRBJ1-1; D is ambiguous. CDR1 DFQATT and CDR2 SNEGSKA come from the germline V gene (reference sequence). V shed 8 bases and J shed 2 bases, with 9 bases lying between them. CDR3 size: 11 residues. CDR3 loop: CSPVFNTEAFS. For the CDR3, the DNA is TGCAGTCCAGTCTTTAACACTGAAGCTTTCTCT.

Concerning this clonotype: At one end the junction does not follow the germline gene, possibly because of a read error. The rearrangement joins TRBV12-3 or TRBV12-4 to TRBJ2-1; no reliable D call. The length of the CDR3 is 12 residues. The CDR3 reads CASSRRYNEQLF. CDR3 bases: TGTGCCAGCAGCCGGCGATACAATGAGCAGTTGTTC.

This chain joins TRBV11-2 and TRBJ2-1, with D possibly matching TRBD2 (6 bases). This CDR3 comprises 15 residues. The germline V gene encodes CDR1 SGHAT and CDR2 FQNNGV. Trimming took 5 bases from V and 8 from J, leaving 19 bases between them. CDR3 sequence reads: CASSLILALIDEQFF. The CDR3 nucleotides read TGTGCCAGCAGCCTAATCCTAGCGTTGATTGATGAGCAGTTCTTC.

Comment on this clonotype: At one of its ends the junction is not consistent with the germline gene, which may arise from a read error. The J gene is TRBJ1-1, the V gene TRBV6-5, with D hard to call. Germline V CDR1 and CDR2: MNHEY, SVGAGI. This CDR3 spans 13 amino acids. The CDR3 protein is CASSFDPLTESFF. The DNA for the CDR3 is TGTGCCAGCAGTTTCGACCCCCTAACTGAATCTTTCTTT.

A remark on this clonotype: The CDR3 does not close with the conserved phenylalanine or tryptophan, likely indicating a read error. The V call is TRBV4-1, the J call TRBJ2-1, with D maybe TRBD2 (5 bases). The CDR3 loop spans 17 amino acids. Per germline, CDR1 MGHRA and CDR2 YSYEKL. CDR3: CASSQAYGEGSYKEQFL. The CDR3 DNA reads TGCGCCAGCAGCCAAGCGTACGGGGAAGGGTCCTACAAAGAGCAGTTCTTA.

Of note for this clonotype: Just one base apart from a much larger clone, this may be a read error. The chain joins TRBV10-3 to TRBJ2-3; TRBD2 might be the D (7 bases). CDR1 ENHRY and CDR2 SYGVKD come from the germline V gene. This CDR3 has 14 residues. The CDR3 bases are TGTGCCATCAGTGAGAGGGGGGGCACAGATACGCACTATTTT. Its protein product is CAISERGGTDTHYF.

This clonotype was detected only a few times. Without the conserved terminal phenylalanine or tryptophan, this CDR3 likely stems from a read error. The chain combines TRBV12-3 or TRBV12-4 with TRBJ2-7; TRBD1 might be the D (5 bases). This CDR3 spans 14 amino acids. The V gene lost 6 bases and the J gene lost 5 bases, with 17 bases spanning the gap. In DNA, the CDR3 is TGTGCCAGCAGCGCAGGTCAGGGCTTCGACGAGCAGTACTCC. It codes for CASSAGQGFDEQYS.

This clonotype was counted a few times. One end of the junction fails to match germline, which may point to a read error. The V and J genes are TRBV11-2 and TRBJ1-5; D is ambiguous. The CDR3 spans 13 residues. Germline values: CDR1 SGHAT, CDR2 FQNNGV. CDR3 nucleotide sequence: TGTCCCAGCAGCGACGGGTCGCTCGTGTCCCAGCATTTT. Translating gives CPSSDGSLVSQHF. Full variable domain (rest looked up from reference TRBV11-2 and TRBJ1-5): EAGVAQSPRYKIIEKRQSVAFWCNPISGHATLYWYQQILGQGPKLLIQFQNNGVVDDSQLPKDRFSAERLKGVDSTLKIQPAKLEDSAVYLCPSSDGSLVSQHFGDGTRLSIL.

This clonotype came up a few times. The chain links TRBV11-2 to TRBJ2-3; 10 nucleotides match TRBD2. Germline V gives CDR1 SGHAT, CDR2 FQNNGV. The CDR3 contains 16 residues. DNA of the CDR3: TGTGTCAGTAGCCCTCTGTGGACTAGCGGTTCAGATACGCAGTATTTT. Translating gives CVSSPLWTSGSDTQYF.